The rows below give T cell receptor beta chains drawn from one sample of a study of shared clonotypes between healthy human individuals. TCRdb's copy holds only in-frame clones and misses some; the assay was immunoSEQ multiplex PCR. The sample records around 1,900,000 clones, 85% to 95% being singletons. The specimen was naive CD8+ T cells from PBMCs. These receptors all come from a man younger than 35 in good health. Some clones in this sample may be carry-over from other donors' samples. Each CDR3 is given with its conserved first and last residue. D genes are given only for firm matches. The listing skips clone size in some rows; elsewhere it reads once, few, many or a size class.

>TRBD1|TRBV7-9|TRBJ1-4|few|16
TGTGCCAGCAGCTTAAGATGGGACAGGGGGGATGAAAAACTGTTTTTT
CASSLRWDRGDEKLFF
>.|TRBV15|TRBJ1-5|.|16
TGTGCCACCAGCAGAGATCAGGAGGGGATTAATCAGCCCCAGCATTTT
CATSRDQEGINQPQHF
>TRBD2|TRBV23-1|TRBJ2-2|.|15
TGCGCCAGCAGCCCGCGAAGCGGGAGTTCCGGGGAGCTGTTTTTT
CASSPRSGSSGELFF
>TRBD1|TRBV7-8|TRBJ1-1|once|15
TGTGCCAGCAGCTTATACACAGGGGTGAAGACTGAAGCTTTCTTT
CASSLYTGVKTEAFF
>.|TRBV29-1|TRBJ2-7|.|11
TGCAGCGTTGAAGGAGGGACCGAGCAGTACTTC
CSVEGGTEQYF
>.|TRBV28|TRBJ2-1|.|15
TGTGCCAGCAGTTTGATGGCGGATACTTACAATGAGCAGTTCTTC
CASSLMADTYNEQFF
>TRBD1|TRBV4-1|TRBJ2-3|once|15
TGCGCCAGCAGCCAAGAAGACAGGGCGACAGATACGCAGTATTTT
CASSQEDRATDTQYF
>.|TRBV28|TRBJ2-1|.|14
TGTGCCAGCAGCGACGACAGCTCCTACAATGAGCAGTTCTTC
CASSDDSSYNEQFF
>.|TRBV5-5|TRBJ2-3|.|12
TGTGCCAGCAGCTTGGCAACAGATACGCAGTATTTT
CASSLATDTQYF
>.|TRBV23-1|TRBJ2-2|once|15
TGCGCCAGCAGTCCCCGGACGGGGAACACCGGGGAGCTGTTTTTT
CASSPRTGNTGELFF
>.|TRBV28|TRBJ1-4|.|14
TGTGCCAGCAGTCTGACCAACTACAATGAAAAACTGTTTTTT
CASSLTNYNEKLFF
>TRBD2|TRBV6-5|TRBJ2-7|once|15
TGTGCCAGCAGTTACCGAACTAGCGGGAGTGATGAGCAGTACTTC
CASSYRTSGSDEQYF
>.|TRBV5-6|TRBJ1-1|.|15
TGTGCCAGCAGCTTGGCTGGAGGGATGTTCACTGAAGCTTTCTTT
CASSLAGGMFTEAFF
>TRBD2|TRBV7-9|TRBJ2-2|.|17
TGTGCCAGCAGCACCCGGACTAGTCTTCCGAACACCGGGGAGCTGTTTTTT
CASSTRTSLPNTGELFF
>TRBD1|TRBV9|TRBJ2-3|.|17
TGTGCCAGCAGCGCATCACTCGGGACAGCTAGCACAGATACGCAGTATTTT
CASSASLGTASTDTQYF
>.|TRBV2|TRBJ1-5|.|11
TGTGCCAGCAGGGAAGGTCAGCCCCAGCATTTT
CASREGQPQHF
>TRBD1|TRBV7-6|TRBJ2-1|.|14
TGTGCCAGCAGTAACCGACAGGGTACGGGGGAGCAGTTCTTC
CASSNRQGTGEQFF
>TRBD1|TRBV27|TRBJ2-7|.|14
TGTGCCAGCAGTTTATCTTGGGACAGTCGTAAGCAGTACTTC
CASSLSWDSRKQYF
>.|TRBV27|TRBJ2-7|.|15
TGTGCCAGCAGTTACGGGAGCCCCAACTCCTACGAGCAGTACTTC
CASSYGSPNSYEQYF
>.|TRBV19|TRBJ2-7|.|11
TGTGCCAGTAGTCAGGGCTACGAGCAGTACTTC
CASSQGYEQYF
>.|TRBV10-3|TRBJ1-1|.|12
TGTGCCACGAGGGGGATGGTCGCTGAAGCTTTCTTT
CATRGMVAEAFF
>.|TRBV11-2|TRBJ2-1|.|15
TGTGCCAGCAGTTATTCGTCAGGACTAAAGTGGGAGCAGTTCTTC
CASSYSSGLKWEQFF
>TRBD1|TRBV5-1|TRBJ1-1|.|13
TGCGCCAGTCGGACAGGGGGATACACTGAAGCTTTCTTT
CASRTGGYTEAFF
>TRBD2|TRBV5-1|TRBJ2-1|.|16
TGCGCCAGCAGCCCTGACACTAGCGGCCCTTACAATGAGCAGTTCTTC
CASSPDTSGPYNEQFF
>.|TRBV9|TRBJ2-7|.|12
TGTGCCAGCAGCCACTTTGATGACGAGCAGTACTTC
CASSHFDDEQYF
>TRBD1|TRBV11-3|TRBJ2-3|.|13
TGTGCCAGCAGGCGACAGGGTCAGGATACGCAGTATTTT
CASRRQGQDTQYF
>TRBD1|TRBV10-3|TRBJ2-1|.|15
TGTGCCATCAGTCTGCCGGGACAGGGTATGGATGAGCAGTTCTTC
CAISLPGQGMDEQFF
>TRBD1|TRBV13|TRBJ2-5|.|20
TGTGCCAGCAGCTCCCTCATTTTGGTTTCGGGACAGGGGACGAGAGAGACCCAGTACTTC
CASSSLILVSGQGTRETQYF
>.|TRBV29-1|TRBJ2-7|.|12
TGCAGCGTTGTAAAGAGCTCCTACGAGCAGTACTTC
CSVVKSSYEQYF
>.|TRBV6-4|TRBJ1-4|.|16
TGTGCCAGCAGTGACAGGGCCAGTACAACTAATGAAAAACTGTTTTTT
CASSDRASTTNEKLFF
>.|TRBV10-3|TRBJ2-1|.|15
TGTGCCATCAGTGAGTCCCACGATCGAGGGGATGAGCAGTTCTTC
CAISESHDRGDEQFF
>.|TRBV29-1|TRBJ1-3|.|12
TGCAGCGTTTCCGACCAAGGAAACACCATATATTTT
CSVSDQGNTIYF
>TRBD2|TRBV7-9|TRBJ2-1|.|16
TGTGCCAGCACCTTCGTAGGGGAGGGCCTCTACAATGAGCAGTTCTTC
CASTFVGEGLYNEQFF
>TRBD1|TRBV9|TRBJ2-1|.|15
TGTGCCAGCAGCGCGTCTCCAGGGGGAGTCGATGAGCAGTTCTTC
CASSASPGGVDEQFF
>TRBD2|TRBV7-2|TRBJ2-5|.|16
TGTGCCAGCAGCCGACCGGGGGAGGGGTACCAAGAGACCCAGTACTTC
CASSRPGEGYQETQYF
>.|TRBV15|TRBJ1-5|.|14
TGTGCCACCAGTTTGACGTCGGGTGCTCAGCCCCAGCATTTT
CATSLTSGAQPQHF
>.|TRBV27|TRBJ2-7|.|14
TGTGCCAGCAGTTTTCGGGAAAGCTCCTACGAGCAGTACTTC
CASSFRESSYEQYF